This TCR beta chain was documented in a study of neoadjuvant anti-PD-1 for oral cavity cancer. Overall study context: Non-progressing patients received a fourth nivolumab dose near day 43, then surgery on days 50-56.

Concerning this clone: Its antigen is not identified.

Time point given: after neoadjuvant nivolumab, at surgical resection. Patients were newly diagnosed with stage II-IVA oral cavity squamous cell carcinoma without prior systemic or radiation treatment. The patients had HPV-negative, locally advanced oral cavity squamous cell carcinoma. Findings and limits, study-wide: PBMC Gini-index clonality exceeded responders' in non-responders post-nivolumab.

The assay was immunoSEQ multiplex PCR, and TCRdb's table has in-frame clones only and misses some. The sample contains more than 11,000 clones, approximately 74% of which appear only once. There are 15 residues in the CDR3. V was shortened by 2 bases and J by 8 bases, with 18 bases between the two germline ends. Germline assignment: CDR1 MNHNS and CDR2 SASEGT. The chain couples TRBV6-1 to TRBJ1-2, with D tentatively TRBD1 (5 bases). This specimen was PBMCs, taken after nivolumab (anti-PD-1) treatment. The TCR comes from a person between 35 and 79 years old with oral cavity squamous cell carcinoma. The CDR3 protein is CASSEPGLELYGYTF. DNA of the CDR3: TGTGCCAGCAGTGAACCGGGACTGGAACTATACGGCTACACCTTC.